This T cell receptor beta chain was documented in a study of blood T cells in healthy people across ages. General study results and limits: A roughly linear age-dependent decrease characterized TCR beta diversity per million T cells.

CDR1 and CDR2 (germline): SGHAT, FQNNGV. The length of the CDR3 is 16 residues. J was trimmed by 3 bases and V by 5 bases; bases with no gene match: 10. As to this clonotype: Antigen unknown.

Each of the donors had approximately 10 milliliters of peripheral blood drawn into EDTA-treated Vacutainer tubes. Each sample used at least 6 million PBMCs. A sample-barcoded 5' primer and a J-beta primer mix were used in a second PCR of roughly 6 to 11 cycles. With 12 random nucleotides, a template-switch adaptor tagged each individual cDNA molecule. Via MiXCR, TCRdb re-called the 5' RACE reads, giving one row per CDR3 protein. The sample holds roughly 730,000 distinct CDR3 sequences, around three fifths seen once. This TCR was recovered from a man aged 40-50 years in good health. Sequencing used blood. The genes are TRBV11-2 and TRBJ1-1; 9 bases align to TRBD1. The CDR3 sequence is CASSPIQTGGDTEAFF. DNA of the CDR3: TGTGCCAGCAGCCCTATACAGACAGGGGGGGACACTGAAGCTTTCTTT.